A selection of T cell receptor beta chains follows, all from one sample in a study of patients and donors after allogeneic stem cell transplantation. TCRdb used MiXCR to reprocess the RT-PCR reads, holding one entry per CDR3 protein. The sample has hundreds of thousands of distinct CDR3 sequences, 16% seen once. Sequenced: blood, either unsorted or a sorted T cell fraction (not recorded which). All receptors come from a human donor who was either an allogeneic HSCT recipient or a stem cell or donor lymphocyte infusion donor (not recorded which). It is not recorded whose cells these are; they may come from a transplant donor. CDR3s include the opening cysteine and the closing phenylalanine or tryptophan. D genes are given only for firm matches. Only some rows state a clone size, as once, few, many or a class for expanded clones.

v_call,clone_size,j_call,d_call,cdr3_nt,cdr3_aa
TRBV6-2/TRBV6-3,.,TRBJ2-5,.,TGTGCCAGCAGCTCCCCTCCCCCAGAGACCCAGTACTTC,CASSSPPPETQYF
TRBV6-2/TRBV6-3,few,TRBJ1-1,.,TGTGCCAGCAGTTACACGAGCGCTGAAGCTTTCTTT,CASSYTSAEAFF
TRBV7-2,many,TRBJ2-2,.,TGTGCCAGCAGCAAGGACTTATACACCGGGGAGCTGTTTTTT,CASSKDLYTGELFF
TRBV12-3/TRBV12-4,many,TRBJ2-7,.,TGTGCCAGCAGCCCAACGGACTACCCTGGGGAGCAGTACTTC,CASSPTDYPGEQYF
TRBV5-1,few,TRBJ2-7,TRBD1,TGCGCCAGCAGCCCTGGACAGGCCACCTACGAGCAGTACTTC,CASSPGQATYEQYF
TRBV7-7,.,TRBJ2-5,.,TGTGCTACCCGGCTTGGACCGCAACAAGAGACCCAGTACTTC,CATRLGPQQETQYF
TRBV6-2/TRBV6-3,many,TRBJ1-1,TRBD1,TGTGCCAGCAGCACTGGGACAGGGAAGGTAAAAGCTTTCTTT,CASSTGTGKVKAFF
TRBV4-1,few,TRBJ2-1,TRBD2,TGCGCCAGCAGCCAAGCTAGCGGATACAATGAGCAGTTCTTC,CASSQASGYNEQFF
TRBV7-2,.,TRBJ2-5,TRBD2,TGTGCCAGCAGCCCCACTAGCGGGAAAGAGACCCAGTACTTC,CASSPTSGKETQYF
TRBV12-3/TRBV12-4,.,TRBJ1-5,.,TGTGCCAGCAGTCCCCTGGGGGGCTTCAATCAGCCCCAGCATTTT,CASSPLGGFNQPQHF
TRBV4-3,.,TRBJ2-2,TRBD1,TGCGCCAGCAGCCAAGTACAGGGGGCTACCGGGGAGCTGTTTTTT,CASSQVQGATGELFF
TRBV10-3,few,TRBJ1-4,.,TGTGCCATCAGTGAGTCACAGGTCGTGGGTGAAAAACTGTTTTTT,CAISESQVVGEKLFF
TRBV7-2,few,TRBJ1-1,.,TGTGCCAGCAGCTTAGGGGGCAGGAGGAACACTGAAGCTTTCTTT,CASSLGGRRNTEAFF
TRBV24-1,.,TRBJ2-1,.,TGTGCCACCAGTGACCAGGGCCGGGACGCGCAGTTCTTC,CATSDQGRDAQFF
TRBV4-2,few,TRBJ2-1,.,TGTGCCAGCAGCCCCTACCCGGACTGGGAGCAGTTCTTC,CASSPYPDWEQFF
TRBV7-7,.,TRBJ2-2,TRBD1,TGTGCCAGCAGCGGGGGACAGGGGGTTCGGTCCGGGGAGCTGTTTTTT,CASSGGQGVRSGELFF
TRBV6-1,.,TRBJ1-2,TRBD1,TGTGCCAGCAGTCCCCGGGTGAGGGGGCCTCTGGCTAACTATGGCTACACCTTC,CASSPRVRGPLANYGYTF
TRBV4-3,.,TRBJ2-4,.,TGCGCCAGCAGCCAAGTTACTGGGGGCGCCAAAAACATTCAGTACTTC,CASSQVTGGAKNIQYF
TRBV2,.,TRBJ1-1,.,TGTGCCAGCTCAATTCCTTCAACCACTGAAGCTTTCTTT,CASSIPSTTEAFF
TRBV7-9,.,TRBJ2-7,TRBD1,TGTGCCAGCAGCTACCGGGACAGGGGAACGGGCGAGCAGTACTTC,CASSYRDRGTGEQYF
TRBV20-1,many,TRBJ2-3,TRBD2,TGCACGGCAGCGGGAGGCACAGATACGCAGTATTTT,CTAAGGTDTQYF
TRBV25-1,few,TRBJ2-6,.,TGTGCCAGCAGTGAGATTGGGGGTTGGGGCTCTGGGGCCAACGTCCTGACTTTC,CASSEIGGWGSGANVLTF
TRBV6-6,few,TRBJ2-7,.,TGTGCCAGCAGTTACTTGGGTTTCTACGAGCAGTACTTC,CASSYLGFYEQYF
TRBV5-1,.,TRBJ2-7,.,TGCGCCAGCAGCTTTTGCCAGAACTCCTACGAGCAGTACTTC,CASSFCQNSYEQYF
TRBV3-1,few,TRBJ2-5,TRBD2,TGTGCCAGCTCCAGAACCGGGACTACGCAAGAGACCCAGTACTTC,CASSRTGTTQETQYF
TRBV6-1,few,TRBJ2-2,TRBD2,TGTGCCAGCAAAAAACTAGCGGGGGGGCCTTTGGTCGGGGAGCTGTTTTTT,CASKKLAGGPLVGELFF
TRBV2,many,TRBJ1-2,.,TGTGCCAGCAGTGGGGGGGAAAACTATGGCTACACCTTC,CASSGGENYGYTF
TRBV12-3/TRBV12-4,few,TRBJ2-7,.,TGTGCCAGCCTGGACAGTAGTAAATCCGAGCAGTACTTC,CASLDSSKSEQYF
TRBV7-9,.,TRBJ2-1,TRBD1,TGTGCCAGCAGCGACCGGGACAGAAGGAACTATGAGCAGTTCTTC,CASSDRDRRNYEQFF
TRBV10-3,.,TRBJ2-3,.,TGTGCCATCTCGAGACAGGGCACAGATACGCAGTATTTT,CAISRQGTDTQYF
TRBV4-2,few,TRBJ2-5,TRBD2,TGTGCCAGCAGCCTCTTGGACCGGGGGGAAGAGACCCAGTACTTC,CASSLLDRGEETQYF
TRBV6-2/TRBV6-3,few,TRBJ2-2,.,TGTGCCAGCAGTTACTATCCCGGGGAGCTGTTTTTT,CASSYYPGELFF
TRBV20-1,many,TRBJ2-5,.,TGCAGTGCTGGCGTTGGGGTCCAAGAGACCCAGTACTTC,CSAGVGVQETQYF
TRBV4-1,.,TRBJ2-1,.,TGCGCCAGCAGCAAAGATTTACAGGGTCGCTATCATTACAATGAGCAGTTCTTC,CASSKDLQGRYHYNEQFF
TRBV18,few,TRBJ2-3,.,TGTGCCAGCTCACCAGGAAAGGGGCCCACAGATACGCAGTATTTT,CASSPGKGPTDTQYF
TRBV7-2,few,TRBJ2-7,.,TGTGCCAGCAGCTTAGACCCACGAACCGAGCAGTACTTC,CASSLDPRTEQYF
TRBV10-3,many,TRBJ1-5,.,TGTGCCATCAGTGAGTCGAAACAGTTTAATCAGCCCCAGCATTTT,CAISESKQFNQPQHF
TRBV10-3,.,TRBJ1-2,.,TGTGCCATCCTTGGTGCGAAGGGTCACGGCTACACCTTC,CAILGAKGHGYTF
TRBV12-3/TRBV12-4,few,TRBJ1-2,.,TGTGCCAGCAGTTTGTGGTCCGGGGGCCAGGGTATAGATGGCTACACCTTC,CASSLWSGGQGIDGYTF
TRBV6-2/TRBV6-3,.,TRBJ2-5,.,TGTGCCAGCAGTTACCATACAGGGAGACAGACCCAGTACTTC,CASSYHTGRQTQYF
TRBV12-3/TRBV12-4,many,TRBJ2-2,.,TGTGCCAGCACCTGGGACACCGGGGAGCTGTTTTTT,CASTWDTGELFF
TRBV21-1,few,TRBJ2-7,.,TGTGCCAGCAGCTTCCACAGACAGGCCGGCGAGCAGTACTTC,CASSFHRQAGEQYF
TRBV25-1,.,TRBJ2-1,.,TGTGCCAGCAGTGAAGAAGAAGACCCGTACAATGAGCAGTTCTTC,CASSEEEDPYNEQFF
TRBV15,few,TRBJ2-2,.,TGTGCCACCAGCAGAGATCACTGGGCAGGTTCGAACACCGGGGAGCTGTTTTTT,CATSRDHWAGSNTGELFF
TRBV7-2,few,TRBJ1-6,.,TGTGCCAGCAGGCGGTACAGGGACAATTCACCCCTCCACTTT,CASRRYRDNSPLHF
TRBV29-1,many,TRBJ1-2,.,TGCAGCGTTGAACCGCTTAGGGGGGGAACTTCGGGCTACACCTTC,CSVEPLRGGTSGYTF
TRBV7-9,few,TRBJ2-3,TRBD2,TGTGCCAGCAGCTCACGGACTAGCGGGGGAACAGATACGCAGTATTTT,CASSSRTSGGTDTQYF
TRBV5-1,.,TRBJ2-3,.,TGCGCCAGCAGCTTGGTTCGCCGGGATGGCACAGATACGCAGTATTTT,CASSLVRRDGTDTQYF
TRBV28,.,TRBJ2-7,.,TGTGCCAGCAGGCCCGATTGGCGCGAGCAGTACTTC,CASRPDWREQYF
TRBV7-8,few,TRBJ1-5,TRBD1,TGTGCCAGCAGCTTAAGGGGACCTTTGGACAGGGGGTTCGATCAGCCCCAGCATTTT,CASSLRGPLDRGFDQPQHF
TRBV4-1,.,TRBJ1-2,.,TGCGCCAGCAGCCAAGATAACCCCACAGGGTATGGCTACACCTTC,CASSQDNPTGYGYTF
TRBV25-1,few,TRBJ2-7,TRBD2,TGTGCCAGCAGCCCTAGCGGGGGCCCCTACGAGCAGTACTTC,CASSPSGGPYEQYF
TRBV4-1,.,TRBJ1-2,.,TGCGCCAGCAGCCAAGCGGCGGTGATGACTAACTATGGCTACACCTTC,CASSQAAVMTNYGYTF
TRBV4-1,few,TRBJ2-5,.,TGCGCCAGCAGCCAAGTTACAGTCCAAGAGACCCAGTACTTC,CASSQVTVQETQYF
TRBV12-3/TRBV12-4,many,TRBJ2-1,TRBD2,TGTGCCAGCAGTTTGTCGGCGGGAGGGGCGGGGGAGCAGTTCTTC,CASSLSAGGAGEQFF